Given below is one T cell receptor (beta chain) in context. Its antigen is as yet unknown. The sample comes from a study of a mutant IDH1 vaccine in newly diagnosed glioma. Here immunoSEQ multiplex PCR was the method, and the copy in TCRdb shows in-frame clones only, minus some. Of 40,000 to 55,000 clones in the sample, about 82% were seen once. Specified time point: week 35, safety follow-up. Doses comprised 300 ug of mutant IDH1 20-mer peptide each, plus topical imiquimod. Germline V gene sequence: CDR1 SGHTA, CDR2 FQGNSA. Unmatched junction bases numbered 5, after V lost 3 bases and J lost 7 bases. The CDR3 length is 14 residues.

The rearrangement uses TRBV7-2 and TRBJ1-5; the match to TRBD1 covers 8 bases. The source of this sequence is a man between 40 and 49 years old with glioma. The specimen comprised PBMCs, sampled from a glioma patient whose treatment included an IDH1 peptide vaccine. The CDR3 spells CASSLQGAGQPQHF. The CDR3 DNA reads TGTGCCAGCAGCTTGCAGGGGGCGGGACAGCCCCAGCATTTT.